Listed here are 3 T cell receptor beta chains from one sample, sequenced in a study of blood T cell repertoires in COVID-19. This table comes from immunoSEQ multiplex PCR, and its TCRdb copy is limited to in-frame clones, with some not included. The repertoire has 52,000 or so clones, more than 90% of them found once; the top ten carry around a tenth. Sequences were obtained from peripheral blood. The source is a woman older than 75 with acute or convalescent COVID-19.

This rearrangement joins TRBV15 to TRBJ1-3; D is ambiguous. This CDR3 region has 13 residues. Germline CDR1 reads LNHNV; CDR2 reads YYDKDF (reference sequence). The V gene lost 0 bases and the J gene lost 8 bases, with 8 bases spanning the gap. CDR3 residues: CATSRDQKDTIYF. The DNA of the CDR3 is TGTGCCACCAGCAGAGATCAGAAAGACACCATATATTTT.

The chain is built from TRBV6-1 and TRBJ2-1, with 11 positions matching TRBD2. Trimming removed 1 base from V and 7 bases from J; junction bases left unmatched: 3. This CDR3 is 15 amino acids long. CDR1 MNHNS and CDR2 SASEGT come from the germline V gene. In nucleotides, the CDR3 is TGTGCCAGCAGTGAAGGGGCTAGCGGGGGGAATGAGCAGTTCTTC. This sequence encodes CASSEGASGGNEQFF.

This clone was observed a handful of times. The V call is TRBV18, the J call TRBJ2-2; maybe TRBD1 (5 bases). Germline V lookup: CDR1 KGHSH, CDR2 LQKENI. The CDR3 runs to 13 residues. Trimming pared 5 bases from V and 5 bases from J, leaving 9 bases between. The CDR3 nucleotides read TGTGCCAGCTCAGACAGAGTGACCGGGGAGCTGTTTTTT. This translates into CASSDRVTGELFF.